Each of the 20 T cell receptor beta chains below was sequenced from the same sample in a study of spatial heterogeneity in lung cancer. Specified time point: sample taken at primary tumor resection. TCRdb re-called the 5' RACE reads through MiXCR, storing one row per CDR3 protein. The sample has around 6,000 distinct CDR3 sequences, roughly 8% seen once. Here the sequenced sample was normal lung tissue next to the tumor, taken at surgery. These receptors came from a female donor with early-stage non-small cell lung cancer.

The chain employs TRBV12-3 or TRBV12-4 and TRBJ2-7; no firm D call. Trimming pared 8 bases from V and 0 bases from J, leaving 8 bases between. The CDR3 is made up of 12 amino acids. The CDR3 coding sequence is TGTGCCAGCGGCACGGGCTCCTACGAGCAGTACTTC. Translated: CASGTGSYEQYF.

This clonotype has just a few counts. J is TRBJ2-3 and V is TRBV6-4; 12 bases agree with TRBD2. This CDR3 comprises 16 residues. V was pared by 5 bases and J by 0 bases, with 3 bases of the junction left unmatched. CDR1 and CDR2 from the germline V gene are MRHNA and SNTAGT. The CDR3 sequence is CASSPGTSGSTDTQYF. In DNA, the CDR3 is TGTGCCAGCAGTCCGGGGACTAGCGGGAGCACAGATACGCAGTATTTT.

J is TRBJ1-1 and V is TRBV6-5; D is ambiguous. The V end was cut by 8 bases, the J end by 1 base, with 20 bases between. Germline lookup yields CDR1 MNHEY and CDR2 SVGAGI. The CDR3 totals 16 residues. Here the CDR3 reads CASWTRRPDKNTEAFF. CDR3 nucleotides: TGTGCCAGCTGGACGAGGAGGCCAGACAAGAACACTGAAGCTTTCTTT.

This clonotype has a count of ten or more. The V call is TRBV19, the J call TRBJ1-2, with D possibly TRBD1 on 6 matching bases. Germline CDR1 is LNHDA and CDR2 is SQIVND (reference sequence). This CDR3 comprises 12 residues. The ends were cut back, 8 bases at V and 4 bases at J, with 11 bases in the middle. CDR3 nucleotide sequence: TGTGCCAGTCTCACAGGGCTCTATGGCTACACCTTC. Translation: CASLTGLYGYTF.

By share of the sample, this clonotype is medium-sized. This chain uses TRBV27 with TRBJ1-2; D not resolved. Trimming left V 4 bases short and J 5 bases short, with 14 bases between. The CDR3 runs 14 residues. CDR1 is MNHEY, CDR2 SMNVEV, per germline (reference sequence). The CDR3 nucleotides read TGTGCCAGCAGTTCGAACCCCGGCCAGTATGGCTACACCTTC. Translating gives CASSSNPGQYGYTF.

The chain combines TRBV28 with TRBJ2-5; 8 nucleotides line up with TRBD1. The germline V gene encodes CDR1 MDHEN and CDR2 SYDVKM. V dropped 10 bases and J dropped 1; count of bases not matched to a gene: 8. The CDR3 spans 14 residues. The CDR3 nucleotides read TGTGCCACTTCGACAGGGGACTCCCAAGAGACCCAGTACTTC. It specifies CATSTGDSQETQYF.

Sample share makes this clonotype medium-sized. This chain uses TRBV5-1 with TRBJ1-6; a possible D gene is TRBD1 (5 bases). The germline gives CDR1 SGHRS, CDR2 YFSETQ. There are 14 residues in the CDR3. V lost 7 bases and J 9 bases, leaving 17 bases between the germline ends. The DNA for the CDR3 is TGCGCCAGCTACGCCGGGACGCGTGGTTCACCCCTCCACTTT. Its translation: CASYAGTRGSPLHF. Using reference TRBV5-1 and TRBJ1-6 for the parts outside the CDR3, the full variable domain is KAGVTQTPRYLIKTRGQQVTLSCSPISGHRSVSWYQQTPGQGLQFLFEYFSETQRNKGNFPGRFSGRQFSNSRSEMNVSTLELGDSALYLCASYAGTRGSPLHFGNGTRLTVT.

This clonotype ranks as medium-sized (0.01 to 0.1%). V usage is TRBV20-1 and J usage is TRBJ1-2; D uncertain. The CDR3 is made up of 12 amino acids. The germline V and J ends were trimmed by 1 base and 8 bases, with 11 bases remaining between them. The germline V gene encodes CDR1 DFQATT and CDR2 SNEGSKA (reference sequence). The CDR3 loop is CSARVAGWGYTF. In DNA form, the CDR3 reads TGCAGTGCTAGAGTCGCGGGTTGGGGCTACACCTTC.

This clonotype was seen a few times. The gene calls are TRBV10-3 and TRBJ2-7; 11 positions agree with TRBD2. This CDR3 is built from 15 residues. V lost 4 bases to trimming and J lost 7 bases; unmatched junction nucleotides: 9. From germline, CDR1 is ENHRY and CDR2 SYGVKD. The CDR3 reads CAISGLAGGQREQYF. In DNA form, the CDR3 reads TGTGCCATCAGTGGTCTAGCGGGGGGCCAACGGGAGCAGTACTTC.

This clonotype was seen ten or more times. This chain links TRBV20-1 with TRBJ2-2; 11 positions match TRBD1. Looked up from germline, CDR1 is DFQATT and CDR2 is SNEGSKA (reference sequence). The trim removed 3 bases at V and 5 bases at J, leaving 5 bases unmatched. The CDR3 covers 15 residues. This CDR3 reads CSASGQGAKTGELFF. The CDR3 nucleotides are TGCAGTGCTAGTGGACAGGGGGCAAAGACCGGGGAGCTGTTTTTT.

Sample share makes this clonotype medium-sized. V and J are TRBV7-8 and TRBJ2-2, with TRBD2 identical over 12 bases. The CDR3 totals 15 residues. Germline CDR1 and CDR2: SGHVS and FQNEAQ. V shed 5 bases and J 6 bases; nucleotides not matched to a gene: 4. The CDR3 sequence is CASSPSGGAAGELFF. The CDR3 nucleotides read TGTGCCAGCAGCCCTAGCGGGGGGGCCGCCGGGGAGCTGTTTTTT.

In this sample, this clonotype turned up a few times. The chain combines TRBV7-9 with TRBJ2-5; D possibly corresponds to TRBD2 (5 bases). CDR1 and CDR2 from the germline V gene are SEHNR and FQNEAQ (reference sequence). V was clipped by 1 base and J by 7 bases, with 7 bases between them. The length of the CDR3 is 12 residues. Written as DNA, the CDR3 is TGTGCCAGCAGCTTAGTAGGAGGGACCCAGTACTTC. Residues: CASSLVGGTQYF.

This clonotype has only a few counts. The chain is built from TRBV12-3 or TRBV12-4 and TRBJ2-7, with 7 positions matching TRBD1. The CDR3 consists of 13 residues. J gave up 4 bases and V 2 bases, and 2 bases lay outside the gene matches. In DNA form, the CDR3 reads TGTGCCAGCAGTTTACAACAGGGGTACGAGCAGTACTTC. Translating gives CASSLQQGYEQYF.

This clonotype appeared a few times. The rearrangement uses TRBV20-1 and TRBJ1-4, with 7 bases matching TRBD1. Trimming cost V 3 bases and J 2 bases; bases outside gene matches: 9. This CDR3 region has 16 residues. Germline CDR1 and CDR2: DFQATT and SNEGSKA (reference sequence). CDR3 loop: CSASPRTGGTNEKLFF. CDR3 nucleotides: TGCAGTGCTAGTCCTAGGACAGGCGGTACTAATGAAAAACTGTTTTTT.

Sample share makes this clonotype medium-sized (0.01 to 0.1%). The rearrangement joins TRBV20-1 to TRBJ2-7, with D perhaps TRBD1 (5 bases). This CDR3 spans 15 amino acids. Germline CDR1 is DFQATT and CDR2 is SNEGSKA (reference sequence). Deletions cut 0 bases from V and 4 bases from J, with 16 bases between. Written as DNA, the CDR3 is TGCAGTGCTAGAGATACTGACAGTCTCTCTTACGAGCAGTACTTC. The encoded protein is CSARDTDSLSYEQYF.

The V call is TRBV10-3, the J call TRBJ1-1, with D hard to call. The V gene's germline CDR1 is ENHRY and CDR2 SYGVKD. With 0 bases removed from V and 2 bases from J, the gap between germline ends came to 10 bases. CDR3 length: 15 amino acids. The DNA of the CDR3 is TGTGCCATCAGTGAGTCGAAGGGCAGTAACACTGAAGCTTTCTTT. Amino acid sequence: CAISESKGSNTEAFF.

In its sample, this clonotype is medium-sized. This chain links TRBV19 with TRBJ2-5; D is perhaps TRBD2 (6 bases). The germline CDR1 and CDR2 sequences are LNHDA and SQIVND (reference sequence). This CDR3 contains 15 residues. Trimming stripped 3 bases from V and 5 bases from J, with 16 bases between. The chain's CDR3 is CASSIGGGGVETQYF. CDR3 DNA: TGTGCCAGTAGTATTGGTGGTGGCGGGGTGGAGACCCAGTACTTC.

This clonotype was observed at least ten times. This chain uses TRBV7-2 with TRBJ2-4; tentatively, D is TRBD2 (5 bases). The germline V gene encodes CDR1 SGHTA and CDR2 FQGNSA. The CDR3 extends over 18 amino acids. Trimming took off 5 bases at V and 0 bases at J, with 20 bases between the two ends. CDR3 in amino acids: CASSPDLLASRAKNIQYF. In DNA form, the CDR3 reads TGTGCCAGCAGCCCCGACCTTCTAGCCTCCCGAGCCAAAAACATTCAGTACTTC.

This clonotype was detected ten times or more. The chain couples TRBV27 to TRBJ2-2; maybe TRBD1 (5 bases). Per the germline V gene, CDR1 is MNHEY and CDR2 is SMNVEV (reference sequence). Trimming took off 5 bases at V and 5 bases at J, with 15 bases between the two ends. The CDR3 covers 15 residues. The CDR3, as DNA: TGTGCCAGCAGTATTCGAGCAGGGTCGACCGGGGAGCTGTTTTTT. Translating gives CASSIRAGSTGELFF.

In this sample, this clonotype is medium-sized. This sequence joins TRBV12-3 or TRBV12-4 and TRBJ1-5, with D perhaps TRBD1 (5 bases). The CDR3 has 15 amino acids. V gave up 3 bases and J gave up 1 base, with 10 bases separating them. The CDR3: CASSFSGASNQPQHF. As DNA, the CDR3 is TGTGCCAGCAGTTTCTCCGGGGCGAGCAATCAGCCCCAGCATTTT.